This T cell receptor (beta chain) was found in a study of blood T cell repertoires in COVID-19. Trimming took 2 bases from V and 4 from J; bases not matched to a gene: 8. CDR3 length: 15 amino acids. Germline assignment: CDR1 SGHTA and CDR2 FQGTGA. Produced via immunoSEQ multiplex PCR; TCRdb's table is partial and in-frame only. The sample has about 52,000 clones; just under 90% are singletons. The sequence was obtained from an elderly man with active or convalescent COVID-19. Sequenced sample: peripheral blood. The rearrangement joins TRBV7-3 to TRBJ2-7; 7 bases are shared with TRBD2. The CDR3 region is CASSLGGGGVYEQYF. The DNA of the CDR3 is TGTGCCAGCAGCTTAGGCGGGGGTGGTGTGTACGAGCAGTACTTC.